This T cell receptor beta chain was profiled in a study of TIL therapy for anti-PD-1-resistant metastatic lung cancer. In the study overall: Tumors carried a median approximately 1.6 non-synonymous mutations per megabase. Study results and caveats: TIL cultures after expansion showed higher clonality and lower diversity than baseline tumor (median about 6% vs 30%). This highly selected cohort may not generalize to typical lung cancer patients.

Comments on this clone: The antigen is not known.

Noted time point: pre-treatment sample, taken before nivolumab and TIL therapy. Pleural nodules or supraclavicular lymph nodes made up most of the excised metastases sampled. The CDR3 extends over 16 amino acids. Trimming took off 2 bases at V and 3 bases at J, with 15 bases between the two ends. Germline V gene data show CDR1 as MNHEY and CDR2 as SMNVEV (reference sequence). Sequencing used immunoSEQ v3. Produced via immunoSEQ multiplex PCR; TCRdb's table is partial and in-frame only. The repertoire consists of under 100,000 clones, with around 71% occurring once and the leading ten covering over 9.5%.

This clonotype was obtained from a person between 30 and 79 years old with non-small cell lung cancer. This sequence joins TRBV27 and TRBJ2-3, with a tentative D call TRBD2 (6 bases). Sample: tumor tissue, taken at baseline. Written as DNA, the CDR3 is TGTGCCAGCAGTTTAAATCTGGGACTTAAAACAGATACGCAGTATTTT. Its protein product is CASSLNLGLKTDTQYF.